This T cell receptor beta chain came from a study of shared clonotypes between healthy human individuals. Authors' methods: Junction-only sequences produced by ImmunoSEQ had no quality scores, so filtering differed. Profiled with immunoSEQ multiplex PCR; TCRdb holds only in-frame clones, not every one. Clone size and the V and J calls come from that table; the DNA yielded D and trimming. The sample holds nearly 2 million clones; roughly 94% are singletons and the top ten take under 1.5%. Germline V gives CDR1 SEHNR, CDR2 FQNEAQ (reference sequence). This CDR3 spans 18 amino acids. J lost 5 bases, V lost 1 base, and 10 bases had no gene match. CD45RO-negative cells were positively selected for CCR7, leaving out terminally differentiated effector memory CD45RA+ cells. Those who donated, Caucasian adults without exception, all lived in Nashville, Tennessee.

This TCR came from a man aged 18 to 35 in good health. The gene calls are TRBV7-9 and TRBJ2-1; 11 nucleotides agree with TRBD2. Specimen: naive CD8+ T cells sorted from blood. The DNA of the CDR3 is TGTGCCAGCAGCTTAGGGGAAATACTAGCGGGGGTAAACAATGAGCAGTTCTTC. Translated, it gives CASSLGEILAGVNNEQFF.